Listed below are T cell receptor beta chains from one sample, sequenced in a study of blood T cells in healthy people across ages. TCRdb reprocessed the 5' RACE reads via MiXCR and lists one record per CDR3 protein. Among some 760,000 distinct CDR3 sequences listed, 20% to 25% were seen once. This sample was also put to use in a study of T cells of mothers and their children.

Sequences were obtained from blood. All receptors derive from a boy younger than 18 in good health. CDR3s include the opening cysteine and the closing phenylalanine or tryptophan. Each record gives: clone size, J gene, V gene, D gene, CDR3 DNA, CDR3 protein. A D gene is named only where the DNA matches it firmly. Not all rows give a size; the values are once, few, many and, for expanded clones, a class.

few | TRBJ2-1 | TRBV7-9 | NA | TGTGCCAGCAAAATAGAGGGGTACAATGAGCAGTTCTTC | CASKIEGYNEQFF
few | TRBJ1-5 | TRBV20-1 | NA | TGCAGTGCCGGGTCGTGGGGCTATAGCAATCAGCCCCAGCATTTT | CSAGSWGYSNQPQHF
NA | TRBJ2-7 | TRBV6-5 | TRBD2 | TGTGCCAGCGGACTAGCGGCCTCCTACGAGCAGTACTTC | CASGLAASYEQYF
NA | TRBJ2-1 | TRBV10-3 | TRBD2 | TGTGCCATCAGTGAGGCTAGCGGGAGTTTCTACAATGAGCAGTTCTTC | CAISEASGSFYNEQFF
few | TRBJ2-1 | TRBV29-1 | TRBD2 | TGCAGCGTTGAAGATACCACTAGCGGGAGTCCATACGAGCAGTTCTTC | CSVEDTTSGSPYEQFF
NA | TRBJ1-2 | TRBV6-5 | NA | TGTGCCAGCAGGACAGTATATGGCTACACCTTC | CASRTVYGYTF
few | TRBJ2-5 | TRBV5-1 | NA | TGCGCCAGCAGCCTCCGGGGGGCCGCTCAAGAGACCCAGTACTTC | CASSLRGAAQETQYF
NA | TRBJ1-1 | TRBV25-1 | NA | TGTGCCAGCAGTGGATCCGGGTCTCCTGAAGCTTTCTTT | CASSGSGSPEAFF
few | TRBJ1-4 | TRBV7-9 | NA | TGTGCCAGCAGCTCAGATCTGGCAACTAATGAAAAACTGTTTTTT | CASSSDLATNEKLFF
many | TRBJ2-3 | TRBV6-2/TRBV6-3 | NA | TGTGCCAGCAGTTACCCGGGGGATACGCAGTATTTT | CASSYPGDTQYF
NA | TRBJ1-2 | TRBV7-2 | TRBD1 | TGTGCCAGCAGCTTAGGGTCCGGGACAGGGTCTGGCTACACCTTC | CASSLGSGTGSGYTF
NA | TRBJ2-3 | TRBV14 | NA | TGTGCCAGCAGCCAACAGGCAGGCCGGTCAGATACGCAGTATTTT | CASSQQAGRSDTQYF
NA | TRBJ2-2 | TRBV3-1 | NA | TGTGCCAGCAGCCAAGGACAGGCCCTGAACACCGGGGAGCTGTTTTTT | CASSQGQALNTGELFF
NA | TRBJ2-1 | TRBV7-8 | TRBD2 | TGTGCCAGCAGCTTAGTGGGGGGGTGGCAGGGCAACAACAATGAGCAGTTCTTC | CASSLVGGWQGNNNEQFF
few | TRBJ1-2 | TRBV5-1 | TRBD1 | TGCGCCAGCAGCCCGGGACAGGGCGGCTACACCTTC | CASSPGQGGYTF
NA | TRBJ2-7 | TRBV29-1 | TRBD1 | TGCAGCGTTGAAGATCGGGGACAGGGAGGCGAGCAGTACTTC | CSVEDRGQGGEQYF
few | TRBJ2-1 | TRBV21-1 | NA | TGTGCCAGCAGCAAAGGCCCTATAATACGAATGCGGGGAGGGACCTGCGATGAGCAGTTCTTC | CASSKGPIIRMRGGTCDEQFF
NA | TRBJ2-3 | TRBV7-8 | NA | TGTGCCAGCAGCTCCGAGCTCGATACGCAGTATTTT | CASSSELDTQYF
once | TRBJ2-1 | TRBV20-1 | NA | TGCAATGCTTCGGTCAATAAGAATGAGCAGTTCTTC | CNASVNKNEQFF
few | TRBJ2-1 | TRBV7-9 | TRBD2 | TGTGCCAGCAGCTCCCTAACTAGCGGGGGGGCCTGGCATGAGCAGTTCTTC | CASSSLTSGGAWHEQFF
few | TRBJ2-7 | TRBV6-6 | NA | TGTGCCAGCAGCCCCCCCGCGCAGAGCTCCTACGAGCAGTACTTC | CASSPPAQSSYEQYF
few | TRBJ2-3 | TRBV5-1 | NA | TGCGCCAGCAGTTGGCCAGGACGGACAGATACGCAGTATTTT | CASSWPGRTDTQYF
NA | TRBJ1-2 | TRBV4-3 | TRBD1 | TGCGCCAGCAGCCGACGGACAGGGTCTTATGGCTACACCTTC | CASSRRTGSYGYTF
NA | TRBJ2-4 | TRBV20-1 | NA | TGCAGTGCTAGAGATCCCCAGACAGAACTAGCCAAAAACATTCAGTACTTC | CSARDPQTELAKNIQYF
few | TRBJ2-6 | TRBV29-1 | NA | TGCAGCGTTCGCCCCTTCTCTGGGGCCAACGTCCTGACTTTC | CSVRPFSGANVLTF
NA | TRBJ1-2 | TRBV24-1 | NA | TGTGCCACCAGTGACCCCCGGGGGACATATGGCTACACCTTC | CATSDPRGTYGYTF
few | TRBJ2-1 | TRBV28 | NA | TGTGCCAGCAGGAAAACAGAGGGGGGTTACAATGAGCAGTTCTTC | CASRKTEGGYNEQFF
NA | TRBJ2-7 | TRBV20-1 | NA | TGCAGTGCTAGAGGCCCTTGGGACGAGCAGTACTTC | CSARGPWDEQYF
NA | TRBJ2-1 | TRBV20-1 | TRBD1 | TGCAGTGCTAGACCCGGGACAGGGGCCCCCAATGAGCAGTTCTTC | CSARPGTGAPNEQFF
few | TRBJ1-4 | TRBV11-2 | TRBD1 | TGTGCCAGCAGCTTTAGGGGGCAGACTAATGAAAAACTGTTTTTT | CASSFRGQTNEKLFF
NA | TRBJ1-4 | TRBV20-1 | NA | TGCAGTGCTGAAGGACAGAATGAAAAACTGTTTTTT | CSAEGQNEKLFF
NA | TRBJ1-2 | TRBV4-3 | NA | TGCGCCAGCAGCCAAGATTGGGGAGGGGCGCGGGACTATGGCTACACCTTC | CASSQDWGGARDYGYTF
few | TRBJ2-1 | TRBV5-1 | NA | TGCGCCAGCAGCTTGGTGGGGACCCAACCACGGAATGAGCAGTTCTTC | CASSLVGTQPRNEQFF
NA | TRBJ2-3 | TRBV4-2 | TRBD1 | TGTGCCAGCAGCCAAGCAAGACAGGGGCCATTGCATTTT | CASSQARQGPLHF
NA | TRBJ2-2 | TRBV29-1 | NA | TGCAGCGTTGAAATCGGGCCACACACCGGGGAGCTGTTTTTT | CSVEIGPHTGELFF
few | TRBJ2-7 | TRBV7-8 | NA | TGTGCCAGCAGCTTAGATGGGGTGGGCTACGAGCAGTACTTC | CASSLDGVGYEQYF
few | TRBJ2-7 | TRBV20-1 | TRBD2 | TGCAGTGCTAAAAGCGGGAGGCCCCCCTACGAGCAGTACTTC | CSAKSGRPPYEQYF
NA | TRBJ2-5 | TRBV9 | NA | TGTGCCAGCAGCGCAGAGAGTAGGGGGACCCAGTACTTC | CASSAESRGTQYF
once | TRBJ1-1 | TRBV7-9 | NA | TGTGCCAGCAGCTTCGGCCCGGACAATGAAGCTTTCTTT | CASSFGPDNEAFF
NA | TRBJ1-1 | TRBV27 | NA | TGTGCCAGCAGTTTGGCAGGGCGGAGGAACACTGAAGCTTTCTTT | CASSLAGRRNTEAFF
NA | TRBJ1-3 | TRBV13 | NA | TGTGCCAGCAGCTTAGGAGTTGTTGTCTCTGGAAACACCATATATTTT | CASSLGVVVSGNTIYF
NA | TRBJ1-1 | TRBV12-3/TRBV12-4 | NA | TGTGCCAGCAGCCGACTAAGGGTTTCGGATAGGGGCTCTGAAGCTTTCTTT | CASSRLRVSDRGSEAFF
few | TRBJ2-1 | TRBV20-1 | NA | TGCAGTGCTAGTCTGGGGACCAGGGCGGCCAATGAGCAGTTCTTC | CSASLGTRAANEQFF
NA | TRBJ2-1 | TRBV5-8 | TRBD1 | TGTGCCAGCACCCGGTGGGGACAGGGGGCTAGGAATGAGCAGTTCTTC | CASTRWGQGARNEQFF
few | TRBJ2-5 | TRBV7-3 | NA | TGTGCCAGCAGCTTCAGCGGGTTAGGGGAGACCCAGTACTTC | CASSFSGLGETQYF
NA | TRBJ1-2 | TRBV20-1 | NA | TGCAGTGCTAGGGGGGGGCCTAACTATGGCTACACCTTC | CSARGGPNYGYTF
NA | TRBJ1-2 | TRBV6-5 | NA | TGTGCCAGCAGTTACTCGCTGTCAGCTAACTATGGCTACACCTTC | CASSYSLSANYGYTF
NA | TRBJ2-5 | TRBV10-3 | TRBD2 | TGTGCCATCTACGACCCAGGACTAGCGGGGCAACAAGAGACCCAGTACTTC | CAIYDPGLAGQQETQYF
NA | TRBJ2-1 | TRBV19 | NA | TGTGCCAGTAGCATCCTTTCCACGGGAAACAATGAGCAGTTCTTC | CASSILSTGNNEQFF
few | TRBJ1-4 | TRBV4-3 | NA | TGCGCCAGCAGCCAAGAGTGGGGAACCCTCGGTGAAAAACTGTTTTTT | CASSQEWGTLGEKLFF
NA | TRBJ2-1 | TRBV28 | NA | TGTGCCAGCAGCCCCCCCTTTTCGAGGAGGCCCTACAATGAGCAGTTCTTC | CASSPPFSRRPYNEQFF
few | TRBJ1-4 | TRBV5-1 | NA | TGCGCCAGCAGCTTGGTACAGGCAACTAATGAAAAACTGTTTTTT | CASSLVQATNEKLFF
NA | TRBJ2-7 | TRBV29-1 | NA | TGCAGCTCAACCGGGGAACTCGGCGAGCAGTACTTC | CSSTGELGEQYF
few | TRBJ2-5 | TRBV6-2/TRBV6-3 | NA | TGTGCCAGCAGTTACTCGACCAGGGACCAAGAGACCCAGTACTTC | CASSYSTRDQETQYF
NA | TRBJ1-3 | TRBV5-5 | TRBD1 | TGTGCCAGCAGCTTGGCCACCGGGACAGCCACGAACACCATATATTTT | CASSLATGTATNTIYF
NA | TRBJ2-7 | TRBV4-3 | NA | TGCGCCAGCAGCCAAGATACAGGAAAATTCTACGAGCAGTACTTC | CASSQDTGKFYEQYF
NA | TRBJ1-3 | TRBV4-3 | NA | TGCGCCAGCAGCCAAGATCGGGGGGGATCCGGGAACACCATATATTTT | CASSQDRGGSGNTIYF
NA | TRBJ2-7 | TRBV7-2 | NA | TGTGCCAGCAGTGTACAGGTAGGGTCCTCCTACGAGCAGTACTTC | CASSVQVGSSYEQYF
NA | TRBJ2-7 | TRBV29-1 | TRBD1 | TGCAGCGTTGGGACAGGGCTCTACGAGCAGTACTTC | CSVGTGLYEQYF